Listed here are 5 T cell receptor beta chains from one sample, sequenced in a study of cytomegalovirus exposure and HLA in healthy donors. Researchers ran the PCR with 60 Vbeta and 13 Jbeta primers. The data were produced by immunoSEQ multiplex PCR, yet TCRdb's version contains in-frame clones alone and is incomplete. In the table there are over 85,000 clones, approximately 83% of which are singletons. The material sequenced was PBMCs. The receptor source for this set is a man in his forties in good health and CMV-seronegative.

The V and J genes are TRBV28 and TRBJ2-2; no firm D call. This CDR3 region has 15 residues. Germline lookup yields CDR1 MDHEN and CDR2 SYDVKM. V dropped 3 bases and J dropped 1 base, with 9 bases sitting between them. CDR3 in amino acids: CASSFDSVNTGELFF. The CDR3 region has the DNA TGTGCCAGCAGTTTTGATTCGGTGAACACCGGGGAGCTGTTTTTT.

This chain uses TRBV5-1 with TRBJ2-3; 10 bases fit TRBD1. This CDR3 spans 15 amino acids. Germline CDR1 SGHRS, CDR2 YFSETQ. The J segment lost 3 bases and the V segment lost 1 base, leaving 2 bases of the junction unmatched. CDR3 protein: CASSLMGQGTDTQYF. The CDR3 DNA is TGCGCCAGCAGCTTGATGGGACAGGGGACAGATACGCAGTATTTT.

This chain uses TRBV7-9 with TRBJ1-2, with unresolved D. Germline values: CDR1 SEHNR, CDR2 FQNEAQ (reference sequence). The CDR3 runs to 14 residues. V was shortened by 5 bases and J by 6 bases, with 16 bases between the two germline ends. The CDR3 DNA is TGTGCCAGCAGCCTGGAGGTGGGCGCGCATGGCTACACCTTC. As protein: CASSLEVGAHGYTF.

This chain joins TRBV7-6 and TRBJ2-7; weak D call: TRBD1 (6 bases). Germline CDR1 and CDR2: SGHVS and FNYEAQ. CDR3 length equals 11 residues. V lost 8 bases to trimming and J lost 12 bases, with 17 bases between them. CDR3 coding DNA: TGTGCCAGCGGGGGCCACCCTGAGTGGTACTTC. Translating gives CASGGHPEWYF.

The chain links TRBV19 to TRBJ2-1; the D gene is possibly TRBD2 (7 bases). Trimming shortened V by 2 bases and J by 6 bases, and 17 bases separated the two germline ends. The CDR3 is 16 residues long. CDR1 and CDR2 from the germline V gene are LNHDA and SQIVND (reference sequence). This CDR3 reads CASSILVGGGLNEQFF. The CDR3 coding sequence is TGTGCCAGTAGTATATTGGTTGGCGGGGGCCTCAATGAGCAGTTCTTC. Complete variable domain (other parts from reference TRBV19 and TRBJ2-1): DGGITQSPKYLFRKEGQNVTLSCEQNLNHDAMYWYRQDPGQGLRLIYYSQIVNDFQKGDIAEGYSVSREKKESFPLTVTSAQKNPTAFYLCASSILVGGGLNEQFFGPGTRLTVL.